The TCR beta chain under discussion was sequenced for a study of blood T cell repertoires in COVID-19 (dated by TCRdb to about 2020). Notes on the research overall: Samples covering the acute and convalescent phases of COVID-19 were provided by collaborators in the United States, Italy and Spain. The prospective study material was composed of cDNA or gDNA derived from T cells, B-cell-depleted T cells, or PBMCs. The dataset comprised deeply sampled blood TCRbeta repertoires from subjects exposed to, actively infected with, or recovered from COVID-19. The repertoires were made available in a free public database intended to serve as a resource for research on the immune response to SARS-CoV-2. The samples were drawn from the first 160 participants of the ongoing ImmuneRACE study and from over 950 subjects provided by 6 global collaborators. Nearly every sample came with metadata listing a de-identified subject ID, COVID-19 status, age in years and sex. Where available, HLA class I and class II types were obtained from metadata supplied by the sample provider rather than from assay-based typing.

TCRbeta CDR3 regions were amplified from genomic DNA by means of the immunoSEQ Assay, a bias-controlled multiplex PCR. The study's processing was this. Within the assay, amplification of reference gene primers was used to estimate how many nucleated cells each sample contained. To quantify the absolute abundance of each unique TCRbeta CDR3 rearrangement, sequence reads were collapsed and filtered. For each sample, productive Simpson clonality was calculated as the square root of Simpson's diversity index across productive rearrangements. TCRdb provides this immuneACCESS table in a form limited to in-frame rearrangements. Some clones are lacking; in checked studies, under half of them reflect an unresolved V gene, and why the rest are absent is not known. That table supplies the V and J calls and clone size; D and trimming were determined from the DNA. Within this sample are about 140,000 clones, with 85% to 90% of them counted one time only. Of the sample, roughly 9.6% falls within the top ten clones.

Each collaborating institution followed its own protocols to collect whole blood in K2EDTA tubes. For TCRbeta analysis, collaborator samples were shipped as frozen whole blood, as isolated PBMCs, or as DNA extracted from either sample type. Beyond this particular receptor, the publication reports: The amount of clinical and demographic metadata varied by source and participant and was provided uncurated.

This clone showed up just a few times. It has no known antigen specificity. No much larger clone exists at a distance of one base, and base qualities are not known. Trimming removed 8 bases from V and 1 base from J; the gene matches leave 6 bases unexplained. Reading from cysteine to phenylalanine, the CDR3 counts 14 amino acids. Only the CDR3 part of the read is kept: 42 bases, read in frame from the first base. Taken from the germline V gene, the CDR1 and CDR2 loops are MNHEY and SVGAGI. This TCR derives from an elderly woman with acute or convalescent COVID-19. The chain employs TRBV6-5 and TRBJ1-1, with TRBD1 matching 8 junction bases. Sequenced material: peripheral blood. The nucleotides are TGTGCCAGCGGGAGGACAGGGAAGAACACTGAAGCTTTCTTT. Translated, this gives CASGRTGKNTEAFF.